The following is a TCR beta chain sequence with its context. The antigen is undetermined. From the germline J gene comes the end of the CDR3, since the read stops 3 residues before it. The assay was immunoSEQ multiplex PCR, and TCRdb's table has in-frame clones only and misses some. This listing includes tens of thousands of clones. The sample is drawn from a study of T cells in women clearing cervical HPV infection. The wider study: No precancer developed; the control's incident HPV16 infection cleared within 12 months. Blood came at first lesion visit for cases, post-clearance for controls. Notes on the study in general: Unknown T-cell numbers per sample may underlie the richness differences.

Germline assignment: CDR1 SGDLS and CDR2 YYNGEE. The CDR3 has 15 amino acids. Trimming removed 2 bases from V and 4 bases from J; junction bases left unmatched: 6. Sequencing used blood buffy coat. This TCR came from a woman aged 18 to 69 with a cervical HPV16 infection that either progressed to CIN3+ or cleared (not recorded which). The chain combines TRBV9 with TRBJ2-1, with TRBD1 matching 7 bases. CDR3 DNA, as far as it was read: TGTGCCAGCAGCGTCAGGGACAGCAGATACAATGAG. This sequence encodes CASSVRDSRYNE. The whole CDR3 protein reads CASSVRDSRYNEQFF.